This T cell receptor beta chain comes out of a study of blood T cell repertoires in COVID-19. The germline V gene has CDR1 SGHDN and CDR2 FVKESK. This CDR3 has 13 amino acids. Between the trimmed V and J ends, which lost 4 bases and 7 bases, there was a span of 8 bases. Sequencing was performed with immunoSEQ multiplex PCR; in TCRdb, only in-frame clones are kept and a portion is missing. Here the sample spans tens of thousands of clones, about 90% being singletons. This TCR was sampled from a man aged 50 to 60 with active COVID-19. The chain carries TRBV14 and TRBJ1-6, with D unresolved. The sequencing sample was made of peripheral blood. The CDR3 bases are TGTGCCAGCAGCCCTCAACAGAATTCACCCCTCCACTTT. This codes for CASSPQQNSPLHF. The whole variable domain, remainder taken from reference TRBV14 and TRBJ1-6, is EAGVTQFPSHSVIEKGQTVTLRCDPISGHDNLYWYRRVMGKEIKFLLHFVKESKQDESGMPNNRFLAERTGGTYSTLKVQPAELEDSGVYFCASSPQQNSPLHFGNGTRLTVT.